Included here is one T cell receptor beta chain sequence, with context. Its antigen remains unknown. Primers included in the PCR were 60 Vbeta and 13 Jbeta primers. The data were produced by immunoSEQ multiplex PCR, yet TCRdb's version contains in-frame clones alone and is incomplete. The sample yields about 92,000 clones, around 82% seen once. Samples came from healthy bone marrow donors. This entry is derived from a study of cytomegalovirus exposure and HLA in healthy donors. Study-wide points: The study listed approximately 160 cytomegalovirus-associated TCR beta chains.

Sequenced: PBMCs. This TCR derives from a man between 18 and 35 years old in good health and CMV-seronegative.

The CDR3 protein is CASSITGNYGYTF. CDR3 sequence (DNA): TGTGCCAGCAGTATAACAGGGAACTATGGCTACACCTTC. The chain joins TRBV21-1 to TRBJ1-2; the table gives TRBD1 as D, unverified against the DNA. TRBV21-1 is a pseudogene. This CDR3 spans 13 amino acids.